Each of the 27 T cell receptor beta chains below was sequenced from the same sample in a study of blood T cell repertoires in COVID-19. Only in-frame clones appear in the TCRdb table, and some are missing; sequencing was by immunoSEQ multiplex PCR. The table has just over 300,000 clones, approximately 88% seen once. The specimen sequenced was PBMCs or T cells enriched from blood (not recorded which). The receptors come from a woman between 18 and 30 years old who had recovered from COVID-19.

V gene TRBV4-3 combines with J gene TRBJ1-1; 7 nucleotides line up with TRBD1. Germline V gene data show CDR1 as LGHNA and CDR2 as YSLEER. Unmatched junction bases numbered 3, after V lost 1 base and J lost 1 base. This CDR3 comprises 15 residues. For the CDR3, the DNA is TGCGCCAGCAGCCAAGGATACAGGGGGAACACTGAAGCTTTCTTT. This codes for CASSQGYRGNTEAFF.

This chain uses TRBV5-5 with TRBJ1-4; weak D call: TRBD1 (5 bases). V was clipped by 2 bases and J by 9 bases, with 20 bases between them. Germline V gives CDR1 SGHKS, CDR2 YYEKEE (reference sequence). This CDR3 has 16 residues. The CDR3 sequence: CASSLRSNLLDKKLFF. CDR3 DNA: TGTGCCAGCAGCTTACGTTCGAATTTGCTGGACAAAAAACTGTTTTTT.

The rearrangement uses TRBV10-2 and TRBJ1-1; D may be TRBD1 (5 bases). The CDR3 has 14 residues. Deletions cut 7 bases from V and 4 bases from J, with 16 bases between. Germline V gene data show CDR1 as WSHSY and CDR2 as SAAADI. The CDR3 region is CASIPRGGSTEAFF. DNA for the CDR3: TGCGCCAGCATTCCCCGCGGGGGTTCCACTGAAGCTTTCTTT.

The genes are TRBV20-1 and TRBJ2-1; D perhaps matches TRBD2 (6 bases). The germline V gene encodes CDR1 DFQATT and CDR2 SNEGSKA (reference sequence). V lost 3 bases to trimming and J lost 0 bases, with 18 bases between them. CDR3 length: 17 amino acids. The CDR3 reads CSASIGTLSVSYNEQFF. The CDR3 region has the DNA TGCAGTGCTAGTATCGGGACTCTTAGTGTCTCCTACAATGAGCAGTTCTTC.

The gene calls are TRBV28 and TRBJ2-7, with D perhaps matching TRBD2 (6 bases). The CDR3 consists of 14 residues. From germline, CDR1 is MDHEN and CDR2 SYDVKM. Trimming pared 3 bases from V and 2 bases from J, leaving 11 bases between. Here the CDR3 DNA reads TGTGCCAGCAGTTTTCAACCGGGGGCCTACGAGCAGTACTTC. Translated, it gives CASSFQPGAYEQYF.

On this clone: The same CDR3 is also encoded by other DNA sequences in this sample. The rearrangement links TRBV5-6 to TRBJ2-7, with 8 bases matching TRBD1. The CDR3 is 15 amino acids. The ends lost 0 bases at V and 2 bases at J; junction bases unmatched: 4. Germline CDR1 and CDR2: SGHDT and YYEEEE. CDR3 bases: TGTGCCAGCAGCTTGGCCGGGACAGGAACCTACGAGCAGTACTTC. As protein: CASSLAGTGTYEQYF.

V gene TRBV7-2 combines with J gene TRBJ1-1, with D possibly matching TRBD1 (6 bases). The CDR3 has 13 amino acids. Germline V gene lookup returns CDR1 SGHTA and CDR2 FQGNSA. Deletions cut 6 bases from V and 7 bases from J, with 15 bases between. The chain's CDR3 is CASSYATGLEAFF. The DNA of the CDR3 is TGTGCCAGCAGTTATGCCACAGGGCTTGAAGCTTTCTTT.

Notes on this clone: This same CDR3 is encoded by further DNA sequences in the sample. V usage is TRBV7-2 and J usage is TRBJ2-1, with TRBD2 as a possible D gene (6 bases). The V and J ends lost 3 bases and 1 base respectively, with 7 bases between them. CDR1 is SGHTA, CDR2 FQGNSA, per germline. This CDR3 is 14 amino acids long. The CDR3 protein is CASSLSGSYNEQFF. The CDR3 DNA reads as TGTGCCAGCAGCTTGAGCGGGTCCTACAATGAGCAGTTCTTC.

The chain has TRBV4-1 and TRBJ2-5; the match to TRBD2 covers 9 bases. Trimming took 1 base from V and 9 from J; bases not matched to a gene: 12. The CDR3 extends over 16 amino acids. CDR1 is MGHRA, CDR2 YSYEKL, per germline. The CDR3: CASSQGGSGGLRAQYF. The CDR3 DNA reads TGCGCCAGCAGCCAAGGAGGTAGCGGGGGCCTCCGGGCCCAGTACTTC.

This clone was detected once. The chain has TRBV11-1 and TRBJ1-1; perhaps TRBD1 as D (6 bases). This CDR3 has 15 amino acids. From germline, CDR1 is SGHAT and CDR2 FQDESV (reference sequence). With 4 bases removed from V and 3 bases from J, the gap between germline ends came to 15 bases. The CDR3 DNA reads as TGTGCCAGCAGCTCATGGGGGGGCGCGGACACTGAAGCTTTCTTT. Its translation is CASSSWGGADTEAFF.

This sequence joins TRBV7-9 and TRBJ1-3; 9 bases are shared with TRBD1. The CDR3 has 16 residues. Trimming took 6 bases from V and 4 from J; bases not matched to a gene: 10. In germline, CDR1 is SEHNR, CDR2 FQNEAQ (reference sequence). The CDR3 coding sequence is TGTGCCAGCAGGTATACCGGGACAGGGAACGGAAACACCATATATTTT. This encodes CASRYTGTGNGNTIYF.

This clone came up a few times. The chain couples TRBV5-1 to TRBJ2-7, with TRBD2 matching 7 bases. Germline CDR1 and CDR2: SGHRS and YFSETQ. Unmatched junction bases numbered 9, after V lost 0 bases and J lost 3 bases. The CDR3 sequence is 16 residues long. This CDR3 is CASSLGVGLAVYEQYF. The CDR3 DNA follows: TGCGCCAGCAGCTTGGGGGTAGGGCTAGCGGTCTACGAGCAGTACTTC.

A single count supports this clone. The genes are TRBV3-1 (or the pseudogene TRBV3-2) and TRBJ2-1, with 7 bases identical to TRBD2. Germline CDR1 and CDR2: LGHDT and YNNKEL (reference sequence). This CDR3 region has 18 residues. J gave up 0 bases and V 4 bases, and 12 bases lay outside the gene matches. The CDR3 protein is CASSPPPSSGSSYNEQFF. The CDR3 DNA is TGTGCCAGCAGCCCCCCACCCTCTAGCGGTAGCTCCTACAATGAGCAGTTCTTC.

The J gene is TRBJ2-2, the V gene TRBV5-1, with TRBD1 identical over 7 bases. Germline V gives CDR1 SGHRS, CDR2 YFSETQ. The CDR3 is 17 amino acids. The J segment lost 4 bases and the V segment lost 3 bases, leaving 12 bases of the junction unmatched. The CDR3 sequence is CASSSTLTGTITGELFF. The CDR3 DNA sequence: TGCGCCAGCAGCTCAACTCTGACAGGGACGATCACCGGGGAGCTGTTTTTT.

This clone was seen more than once but under ten times. The rearrangement uses TRBV15 and TRBJ2-1, with TRBD2 identical over 13 bases. V trimming: 1 base; J trimming: 9 bases; junction bases outside the gene matches: 3. The CDR3 sequence is 15 residues long. Germline CDR1 is LNHNV and CDR2 is YYDKDF (reference sequence). CDR3 in amino acids: CATSRGTSGSAEQFF. The CDR3 DNA follows: TGTGCCACCAGCAGAGGGACTAGCGGGAGTGCTGAGCAGTTCTTC.

The CDR3 nucleotides are TGTGCCAGCAGGATTACCGACGGCCCGGGAGAAAAACTGTTTTTT. The encoded protein is CASRITDGPGEKLFF. This chain joins TRBV7-9 and TRBJ1-4; D remains unclear. The CDR3 totals 15 residues. In germline, CDR1 is SEHNR, CDR2 FQNEAQ (reference sequence). Trimming took off 6 bases at V and 8 bases at J, with 19 bases between the two ends. The full variable domain, its missing parts supplied by reference TRBV7-9 and TRBJ1-4, is DTGVSQNPRHKITKRGQNVTFRCDPISEHNRLYWYRQTLGQGPEFLTYFQNEAQLEKSRLLSDRFSAERPKGSFSTLEIQRTEQGDSAMYLCASRITDGPGEKLFFGSGTQLSVL.

The rearrangement links TRBV28 to TRBJ1-6; 9 bases match TRBD1. V gave up 4 bases and J gave up 6 bases; unmatched junction bases: 4. This CDR3 has 15 amino acids. Germline CDR1 and CDR2: MDHEN and SYDVKM. CDR3 sequence reads: CASSSGTGLNSPLHF. The CDR3 coding sequence is TGTGCCAGCAGTTCCGGGACAGGGCTTAATTCACCCCTCCACTTT.

The gene calls are TRBV7-2 and TRBJ1-4, with 8 bases aligning to TRBD1. J was trimmed by 3 bases and V by 5 bases; bases with no gene match: 8. CDR3 length: 16 residues. Germline values: CDR1 SGHTA, CDR2 FQGNSA. The DNA for the CDR3 is TGTGCCAGCAGCACCCTTGACAGGGGTGCTAATGAAAAACTGTTTTTT. This encodes CASSTLDRGANEKLFF.

The chain carries TRBV10-3 and TRBJ1-2, with 8 bases that match TRBD1. The CDR3 runs to 20 residues. The V gene end was trimmed by 4 bases and the J gene end by 3 bases; junction bases not matched to a gene: 22. Looked up from germline, CDR1 is ENHRY and CDR2 is SYGVKD. The CDR3, as DNA: TGTGCCATCAGTGTCGGACAGGGCGAGAAAGTTGGACCCCCTCACTATGGCTACACCTTC. Translation gives CAISVGQGEKVGPPHYGYTF.

This rearrangement joins TRBV6-5 to TRBJ2-7, with 7 bases identical to TRBD1. Trimming at V came to 5 bases and at J to 0 bases, leaving 4 bases not matched to a gene. This CDR3 is 14 amino acids long. Germline lookup yields CDR1 MNHEY and CDR2 SVGAGI. This CDR3 is CASSKDRPSYEQYF. Here the CDR3 DNA reads TGTGCCAGCAGTAAGGACAGGCCCTCCTACGAGCAGTACTTC.

This chain joins TRBV19 and TRBJ2-6; D is possibly TRBD2 (5 bases). Germline V gene data show CDR1 as LNHDA and CDR2 as SQIVND (reference sequence). The CDR3 has 16 amino acids. Trimming removed 3 bases from V and 0 bases from J, with 9 bases in between. CDR3 in amino acids: CASSMETTSGANVLTF. The DNA for the CDR3 is TGTGCCAGTAGTATGGAGACTACCTCTGGGGCCAACGTCCTGACTTTC.

This chain connects TRBV9 to TRBJ2-3; 9 bases agree with TRBD2. V was pared by 4 bases and J by 2 bases, with 5 bases of the junction left unmatched. This CDR3 has 15 residues. Germline V lookup: CDR1 SGDLS, CDR2 YYNGEE. The CDR3 sequence: CASSLGLAYTDTQYF. The CDR3 DNA sequence: TGTGCCAGCAGCTTGGGACTAGCCTACACAGATACGCAGTATTTT.

This clone has a handful of counts. The V and J genes are TRBV5-6 and TRBJ1-2; no reliable D call. Germline CDR1 and CDR2: SGHDT and YYEEEE. Trimming shortened V by 0 bases and J by 7 bases, and 7 bases separated the two germline ends. The CDR3 loop spans 12 amino acids. This chain's CDR3 is CASSLAAGGYTF. CDR3 nucleotides: TGTGCCAGCAGCTTGGCCGCGGGTGGCTACACCTTC.

The V and J genes are TRBV28 and TRBJ1-2, with 7 nucleotides matching TRBD1. CDR1 is MDHEN, CDR2 SYDVKM, per germline. The CDR3 consists of 14 residues. Germline trimming cut 1 base from V and 7 bases from J; bases unmatched to any gene: 6. Written as DNA, the CDR3 is TGTGCCAGCAGTTTATTGACAGGGTATGGTGGCTACACCTTC. Translated: CASSLLTGYGGYTF.

The rearrangement links TRBV10-3 to TRBJ2-7; 14 nucleotides line up with TRBD2. Germline trimming cut 5 bases from V and 4 bases from J; bases unmatched to any gene: 4. The CDR3 has 15 amino acids. CDR1 and CDR2 from the germline V gene are ENHRY and SYGVKD. CDR3 DNA: TGTGCCATCAGTCCGACTAGCGGGGGGGGTTACGAGCAGTACTTC. It translates to CAISPTSGGGYEQYF.

This chain joins TRBV5-8 and TRBJ1-5; no firm D call. Germline lookup yields CDR1 SGHTS and CDR2 YDEGEE. Trimming pared 7 bases from V and 5 bases from J, leaving 19 bases between. This CDR3 comprises 15 residues. Written as DNA, the CDR3 is TGTGCCAGCCTAAAACCCGGCAGGAGGTATCAGCCCCAGCATTTT. This codes for CASLKPGRRYQPQHF.

The J gene is TRBJ1-3, the V gene TRBV15; TRBD1 matches 7 bases. CDR3 length equals 16 residues. V trimming: 4 bases; J trimming: 2 bases; junction bases outside the gene matches: 8. The germline V gene has CDR1 LNHNV and CDR2 YYDKDF (reference sequence). The CDR3 DNA is TGTGCCACCAGCAACGACAGGGTTGCAACTGGAAACACCATATATTTT. It specifies CATSNDRVATGNTIYF.